Each of the 29 T cell receptor beta chains below was sequenced from the same sample in a study of blood T cell repertoires in COVID-19. TCRdb keeps only in-frame clones here, not all; method: immunoSEQ multiplex PCR. In the table there are around 190,000 clones, roughly 82% of which are singletons. Sequencing was carried out using peripheral blood. The receptors stem from a woman aged 55-75 years with COVID-19, enrolled during active disease.

The chain has TRBV10-2 and TRBJ1-3; TRBD1 might be the D (6 bases). The CDR3 has 14 residues. The V gene's germline CDR1 is WSHSY and CDR2 SAAADI. Trimming took off 6 bases at V and 2 bases at J, with 11 bases between the two ends. This chain's CDR3 is CASSPTGAGNTIYF. Written as DNA, the CDR3 is TGCGCCAGCAGCCCGACAGGCGCTGGAAACACCATATATTTT.

The rearrangement uses TRBV6-2 or TRBV6-3 and TRBJ1-1, with a tentative D call TRBD1 (6 bases). The germline V and J ends were trimmed by 2 bases and 4 bases, with 14 bases remaining between them. CDR3 length: 15 amino acids. Germline V gives CDR1 MNHEY, CDR2 SVGEGT. Written as DNA, the CDR3 is TGTGCCAGCAGTTACCGTCCAACAGGGTTCACTGAAGCTTTCTTT. Translated: CASSYRPTGFTEAFF.

The chain carries TRBV19 and TRBJ1-2; 8 bases match TRBD1. V shed 9 bases and J 2 bases; nucleotides not matched to a gene: 17. Germline CDR1 reads LNHDA; CDR2 reads SQIVND (reference sequence). The CDR3 is made up of 17 amino acids. As DNA, the CDR3 is TGTGCCAGCGCAATCTTTACCAACAGGGGGGAAAACTATGGCTACACCTTC. As protein: CASAIFTNRGENYGYTF.

Concerning this clone: This same CDR3 is encoded by further DNA sequences in the sample. The gene calls are TRBV5-1 and TRBJ1-1; D is ambiguous. Germline-derived CDR1 and CDR2 are SGHRS and YFSETQ. Trimming removed 2 bases from V and 2 bases from J, with 7 bases in between. CDR3 size: 13 residues. In nucleotides, the CDR3 is TGCGCCAGCAGCTTAACAGAAAACACTGAAGCTTTCTTT. Translating it yields CASSLTENTEAFF.

V gene TRBV28 combines with J gene TRBJ2-3; the match to TRBD2 covers 7 bases. V was pared by 3 bases and J by 0 bases, with 6 bases of the junction left unmatched. Looked up from germline, CDR1 is MDHEN and CDR2 is SYDVKM. The CDR3 totals 16 residues. The CDR3 is CASSFPIGGSTDTQYF. DNA for the CDR3: TGTGCCAGCAGTTTTCCTATCGGGGGGAGCACAGATACGCAGTATTTT.

Note on this clone: Sequence at one end of the junction differs from germline and may be a read error. The chain recombines TRBV4-2 with TRBJ2-1; tentatively, D is TRBD2 (6 bases). The germline V gene has CDR1 LGHNA and CDR2 YNFKEQ. CDR3 size: 13 residues. In nucleotides, the CDR3 is TGTGCCAGCAGCCGGGACTCCAACAATGAGCAGTTCTTC. It encodes CASSRDSNNEQFF.

This chain uses TRBV6-5 with TRBJ2-7, with unresolved D. V was pared by 8 bases and J by 6 bases, with 11 bases between. The CDR3 consists of 11 residues. Germline lookup yields CDR1 MNHEY and CDR2 SVGAGI. The CDR3 here is CASQAPGEQYF. CDR3 coding DNA: TGTGCCAGCCAAGCCCCCGGCGAGCAGTACTTC.

The rearrangement uses TRBV16 and TRBJ1-1; D is uncertain. Per germline, CDR1 KGHSY and CDR2 FQNENV. CDR3 length: 15 residues. Trimming stripped 1 base from V and 2 bases from J, with 11 bases between. CDR3 DNA: TGTGCCAGCAGCCAATTCGAGAGCGGCAACACTGAAGCTTTCTTT. Translation: CASSQFESGNTEAFF.

This chain links TRBV11-2 with TRBJ2-2; possibly TRBD1 for D (6 bases). Per the germline V gene, CDR1 is SGHAT and CDR2 is FQNNGV. The CDR3 extends over 14 amino acids. The V and J ends lost 2 bases and 5 bases respectively, with 9 bases between them. The CDR3 loop reads CASSLTGFTGELFF. Here the CDR3 DNA reads TGTGCCAGCAGCTTAACAGGGTTTACCGGGGAGCTGTTTTTT.

In this sample, this clone turned up once. The V gene is TRBV7-2, the J gene TRBJ1-5; no reliable D call. The germline V and J ends were trimmed by 0 bases and 4 bases, with 4 bases remaining between them. Germline CDR1 SGHTA, CDR2 FQGNSA. The CDR3 sequence is 13 residues long. CDR3 coding DNA: TGTGCCAGCAGCTTAGCATATAATCAGCCCCAGCATTTT. This gives the protein CASSLAYNQPQHF.

This clone occurred a few times. V gene TRBV6-2 or TRBV6-3 combines with J gene TRBJ1-3, with a tentative D call TRBD1 (6 bases). The CDR3 runs to 14 residues. The germline V and J ends were trimmed by 4 bases and 4 bases, with 11 bases remaining between them. The germline V gene has CDR1 MNHEY and CDR2 SVGEGT. The CDR3, as DNA: TGTGCCAGCAGTTTTACGGGACACGGAAACACCATATATTTT. It codes for CASSFTGHGNTIYF.

This clone was picked up one time. The J gene is TRBJ2-1, the V gene TRBV14; 16 positions agree with TRBD2. This CDR3 region has 19 residues. Germline CDR1 and CDR2: SGHDN and FVKESK. V dropped 1 base and J dropped 5; count of bases not matched to a gene: 8. This chain's CDR3 is CASSQGPPGLAGGDNEQFF. The CDR3 DNA reads TGTGCCAGCAGCCAAGGACCTCCGGGACTAGCGGGGGGGGACAATGAGCAGTTCTTC.

This clone was counted once. CDR3 amino acids: CASGLAGQLAGSYNEQFF. CDR3 DNA: TGTGCTAGTGGTTTGGCCGGCCAGCTAGCGGGCTCCTACAATGAGCAGTTCTTC. This chain connects TRBV12-5 to TRBJ2-1; TRBD2 aligns across 8 bases. Germline lookup yields CDR1 LGHNT and CDR2 FRNRAP. V lost 1 base, J lost 0 bases, and 8 bases stayed unmatched. The CDR3 length is 18 residues.

The rearrangement joins TRBV2 to TRBJ2-5; 9 bases are shared with TRBD2. V was pared by 3 bases and J by 5 bases, with 7 bases of the junction left unmatched. In germline, CDR1 is SNHLY, CDR2 FYNNEI. The CDR3 has 15 amino acids. The CDR3 DNA reads TGTGCCAGCAGTGAGATTAGCGGGGGTGGGGAGACCCAGTACTTC. As protein: CASSEISGGGETQYF.

The rearrangement uses TRBV2 and TRBJ2-3; 9 bases are shared with TRBD2. The trim removed 6 bases at V and 2 bases at J, leaving 6 bases unmatched. The V gene's germline CDR1 is SNHLY and CDR2 FYNNEI. This CDR3 has 15 residues. The CDR3: CASRESSGITDTQYF. In DNA form, the CDR3 reads TGTGCCAGCAGAGAATCTAGCGGGATCACAGATACGCAGTATTTT.

V and J are TRBV28 and TRBJ1-6; 8 nucleotides match TRBD1. V lost 6 bases to trimming and J lost 0 bases; unmatched junction nucleotides: 19. The germline V gene encodes CDR1 MDHEN and CDR2 SYDVKM. The CDR3 is 21 amino acids. CDR3 in amino acids: CASSRFDRGSYRSSYNSPLHF. The CDR3, as DNA: TGTGCCAGCAGCCGATTCGACAGGGGTAGTTATAGGAGCTCCTATAATTCACCCCTCCACTTT.

The CDR3: CASSRTASLVGQYF. The CDR3 bases are TGTGCCAGTAGCAGGACAGCCTCCCTGGTAGGCCAGTACTTC. The chain carries TRBV19 and TRBJ2-5; a possible D gene is TRBD1 (6 bases). Between the trimmed V and J ends, which lost 6 bases and 10 bases, there was a span of 21 bases. Germline V gives CDR1 LNHDA, CDR2 SQIVND (reference sequence). CDR3 size: 14 residues.

This chain connects TRBV4-2 to TRBJ1-3; a weak D match, TRBD1 (5 bases). The CDR3 totals 16 residues. Germline assignment: CDR1 LGHNA and CDR2 YNFKEQ. Trimming stripped 0 bases from V and 4 bases from J, with 13 bases between. The CDR3 reads CASSQDLAGPGNTIYF. The CDR3 DNA follows: TGTGCCAGCAGCCAAGATCTTGCGGGGCCAGGAAACACCATATATTTT.

The rearrangement links TRBV10-3 to TRBJ1-2; a weak D match, TRBD1 (6 bases). This CDR3 has 15 amino acids. V shed 10 bases and J shed 4 bases, with 22 bases lying between them. Germline V CDR1 and CDR2: ENHRY, SYGVKD. The CDR3 DNA is TGTGCCACCTTGGCGACGTACAGGGCCGGCTATGGCTACACCTTC. Protein: CATLATYRAGYGYTF.

The V and J genes are TRBV6-1 and TRBJ1-4, with D possibly being TRBD1 (6 bases). This CDR3 contains 15 residues. V shed 1 base and J shed 4 bases, with 10 bases lying between them. Looked up from germline, CDR1 is MNHNS and CDR2 is SASEGT. CDR3 amino acids: CASSEGGRGNEKLFF. CDR3 DNA: TGTGCCAGCAGTGAAGGGGGCAGGGGTAATGAAAAACTGTTTTTT.

The rearrangement joins TRBV20-1 to TRBJ2-7; 7 nucleotides agree with TRBD2. J gave up 6 bases and V 7 bases, and 3 bases lay outside the gene matches. CDR1 is DFQATT, CDR2 SNEGSKA, per germline (reference sequence). This CDR3 has 10 amino acids. The CDR3 sequence is CSVTGGEQYF. DNA of the CDR3: TGCAGTGTCACGGGGGGCGAGCAGTACTTC.

The count of this clone is one. The V gene is TRBV6-1, the J gene TRBJ1-5; 9 bases match TRBD1. CDR1 is MNHNS, CDR2 SASEGT, per germline. CDR3 length equals 16 residues. V lost 3 bases, J lost 4 bases, and 7 bases stayed unmatched. The CDR3 sequence: CASSDYTGGSNQPQHF. CDR3 DNA: TGTGCCAGCAGTGACTACACAGGGGGCTCTAATCAGCCCCAGCATTTT.

This clone has only one observation. The rearrangement joins TRBV7-2 to TRBJ2-1; 10 bases match TRBD2. CDR3 length: 15 amino acids. CDR1 SGHTA and CDR2 FQGNSA come from the germline V gene. V was pared by 0 bases and J by 7 bases, with 3 bases of the junction left unmatched. The CDR3 spells CASSLAASGRNEQFF. The CDR3 DNA is TGTGCCAGCAGCTTAGCGGCTAGCGGGAGAAATGAGCAGTTCTTC.

The chain employs TRBV2 and TRBJ2-5; D gene uncertain. Germline assignment: CDR1 SNHLY and CDR2 FYNNEI. The CDR3 is 18 residues long. Trimming left V 3 bases short and J 5 bases short, with 25 bases between. CDR3: CASSDPTNWSVRNETQYF. CDR3 sequence (DNA): TGTGCCAGCAGTGACCCCACTAACTGGTCCGTAAGAAATGAGACCCAGTACTTC.

J is TRBJ1-4 and V is TRBV2, with D possibly matching TRBD1 (5 bases). V was clipped by 0 bases and J by 3 bases, with 8 bases between them. Germline CDR1 SNHLY, CDR2 FYNNEI. This CDR3 is 15 amino acids long. The CDR3 DNA follows: TGTGCCAGCAGTGAAGCCAGGGCGGCTAATGAAAAACTGTTTTTT. Translating gives CASSEARAANEKLFF.

The CDR3 DNA sequence: TGTGCCAGCAGCTACCCAAGGACAGGGGGCGGGTGGGGTGAGCAGTTCTTC. Its translation is CASSYPRTGGGWGEQFF. This chain joins TRBV5-4 and TRBJ2-1; 11 bases align to TRBD1. The ends lost 3 bases at V and 9 bases at J; junction bases unmatched: 14. The germline V gene has CDR1 SGHNT and CDR2 YYREEE (reference sequence). This CDR3 contains 17 residues.

The chain is built from TRBV28 and TRBJ1-2; maybe TRBD1 (5 bases). CDR3 size: 12 residues. V was shortened by 4 bases and J by 5 bases, with 8 bases between the two germline ends. The germline V gene encodes CDR1 MDHEN and CDR2 SYDVKM. The CDR3 reads CASSSTVYGYTF. CDR3 in DNA: TGTGCCAGCAGTTCGACAGTTTATGGCTACACCTTC.

The rearrangement uses TRBV7-2 and TRBJ2-1, with TRBD2 matching over 13 bases. V gave up 3 bases and J gave up 9 bases; unmatched junction bases: 5. Looked up from germline, CDR1 is SGHTA and CDR2 is FQGNSA. CDR3 length: 15 amino acids. The DNA for the CDR3 is TGTGCCAGCAGCTTGAGAACTAGCGGGAGGGGTGAGCAGTTCTTC. Protein product: CASSLRTSGRGEQFF.

The chain has TRBV6-5 and TRBJ2-7, with D unclear. Per germline, CDR1 MNHEY and CDR2 SVGAGI. Trimming pared 5 bases from V and 4 bases from J, leaving 9 bases between. The CDR3 totals 12 residues. CDR3 DNA: TGTGCCAGCAGTCGTTCAGGATACGAGCAGTACGTC. Protein product: CASSRSGYEQYV.